This T cell receptor beta chain derives from a study of shared clonotypes between healthy human individuals. Study conclusions and caveats: Naive subsets usually exceeded memory subsets in estimated richness. When naive CD4 clonotypes were compared across a handful of donors, around 5% were shared.

Assay used: immunoSEQ multiplex PCR; TCRdb lists only in-frame clones, some missing. The data show 2.5 million or so clones, approximately 90% seen once. Germline assignment: CDR1 SGHRS and CDR2 YFSETQ. The CDR3 is made up of 15 amino acids. The J segment lost 3 bases and the V segment lost 4 bases, leaving 5 bases of the junction unmatched. As concerns this clone: Its antigen is currently unknown. Other DNA sequences in this sample translate to the same CDR3.

Splitting of CD4+ cells produced CD45RA+ naive and CD45RA-negative memory subsets. This TCR was recovered from a man in his late teens or twenties in good health. The sequenced sample consisted of naive CD4+ T cells sorted from blood. This sample's subset: CD45RA+ positively selected. The chain carries TRBV5-1 and TRBJ2-3; 10 bases line up with TRBD2. This chain's CDR3 is CASSLSGGPTDTQYF. CDR3 nucleotides: TGCGCCAGCAGCCTTAGCGGGGGGCCTACAGATACGCAGTATTTT. Together with reference TRBV5-1 and TRBJ2-3, the CDR3 gives the full variable domain: KAGVTQTPRYLIKTRGQQVTLSCSPISGHRSVSWYQQTPGQGLQFLFEYFSETQRNKGNFPGRFSGRQFSNSRSEMNVSTLELGDSALYLCASSLSGGPTDTQYFGPGTRLTVL.